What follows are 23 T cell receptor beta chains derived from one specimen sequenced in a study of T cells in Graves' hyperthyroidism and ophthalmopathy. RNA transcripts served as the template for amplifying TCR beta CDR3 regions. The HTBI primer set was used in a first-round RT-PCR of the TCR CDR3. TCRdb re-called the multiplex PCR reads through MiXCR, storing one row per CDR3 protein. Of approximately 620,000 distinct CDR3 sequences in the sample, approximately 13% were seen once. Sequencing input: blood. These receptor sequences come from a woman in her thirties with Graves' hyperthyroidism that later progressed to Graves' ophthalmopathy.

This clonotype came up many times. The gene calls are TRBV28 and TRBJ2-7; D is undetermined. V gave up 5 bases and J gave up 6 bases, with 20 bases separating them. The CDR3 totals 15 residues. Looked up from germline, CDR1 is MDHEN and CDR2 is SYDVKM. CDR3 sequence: CASSPFRVATGEQYF. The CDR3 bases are TGTGCCAGCAGTCCCTTCCGGGTCGCAACGGGCGAGCAGTACTTC.

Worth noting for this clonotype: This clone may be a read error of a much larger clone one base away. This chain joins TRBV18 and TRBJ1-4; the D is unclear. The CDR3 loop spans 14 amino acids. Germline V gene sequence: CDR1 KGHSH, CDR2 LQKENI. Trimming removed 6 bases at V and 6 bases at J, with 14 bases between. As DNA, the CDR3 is TGTGCCAGCTCGCCCCGACTGGAGGATGAAAAACTGTTTTTT. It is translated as CASSPRLEDEKLFF. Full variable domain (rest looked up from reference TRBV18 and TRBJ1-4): NAGVMQNPRHLVRRRGQEARLRCSPMKGHSHVYWYRQLPEEGLKFMVYLQKENIIDESGMPKERFSAEFPKEGPSILRIQQVVRGDSAAYFCASSPRLEDEKLFFGSGTQLSVL.

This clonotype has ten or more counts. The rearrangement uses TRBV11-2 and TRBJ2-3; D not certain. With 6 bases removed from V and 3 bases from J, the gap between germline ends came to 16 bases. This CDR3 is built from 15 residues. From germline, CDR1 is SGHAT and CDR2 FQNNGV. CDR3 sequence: CASREHHPVTDTQYF. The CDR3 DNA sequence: TGTGCCAGCAGGGAACACCACCCCGTTACAGATACGCAGTATTTT.

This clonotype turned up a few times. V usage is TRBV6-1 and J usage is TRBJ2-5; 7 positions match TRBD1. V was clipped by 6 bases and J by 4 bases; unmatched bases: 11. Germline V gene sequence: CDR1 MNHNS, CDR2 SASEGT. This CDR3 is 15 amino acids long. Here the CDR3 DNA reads TGTGCCAGCAGCCCCGGGACAGACTTGCGAGAGACCCAGTACTTC. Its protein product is CASSPGTDLRETQYF.

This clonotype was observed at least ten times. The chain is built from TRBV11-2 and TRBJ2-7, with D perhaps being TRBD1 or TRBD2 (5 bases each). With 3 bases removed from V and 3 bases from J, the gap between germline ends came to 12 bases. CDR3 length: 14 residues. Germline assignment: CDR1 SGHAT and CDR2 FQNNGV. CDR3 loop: CASSFNGAVYEQYF. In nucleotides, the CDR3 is TGTGCCAGCAGCTTCAACGGGGCTGTCTACGAGCAGTACTTC. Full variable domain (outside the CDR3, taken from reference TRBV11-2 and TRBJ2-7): EAGVAQSPRYKIIEKRQSVAFWCNPISGHATLYWYQQILGQGPKLLIQFQNNGVVDDSQLPKDRFSAERLKGVDSTLKIQPAKLEDSAVYLCASSFNGAVYEQYFGPGTRLTVT.

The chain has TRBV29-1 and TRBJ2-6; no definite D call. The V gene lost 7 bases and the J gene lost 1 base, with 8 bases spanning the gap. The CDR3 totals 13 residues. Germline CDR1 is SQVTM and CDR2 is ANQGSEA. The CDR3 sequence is CSGVSSGANVLTF. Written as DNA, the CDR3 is TGCAGCGGAGTGAGTTCTGGGGCCAACGTCCTGACTTTC.

The CDR3 sequence is CAGTGGNEKLFF. The DNA of the CDR3 is TGTGCCGGGACAGGGGGCAATGAAAAACTGTTTTTT. The chain combines TRBV30 with TRBJ1-4, with 12 bases matching TRBD1. Germline CDR1 reads GTSNPN; CDR2 reads SVGIG (reference sequence). Trimming took 8 bases from V and 5 from J; bases not matched to a gene: 0. There are 12 residues in the CDR3.

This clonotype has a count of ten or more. The CDR3 sequence: CASSPYGVYNEQFF. For the CDR3, the DNA is TGTGCCAGCTCACCATACGGAGTCTACAATGAGCAGTTCTTC. The V and J genes are TRBV18 and TRBJ2-1; D is undetermined. V was trimmed by 2 bases and J by 3 bases, leaving 8 bases between them. There are 14 residues in the CDR3. Germline V gives CDR1 KGHSH, CDR2 LQKENI.

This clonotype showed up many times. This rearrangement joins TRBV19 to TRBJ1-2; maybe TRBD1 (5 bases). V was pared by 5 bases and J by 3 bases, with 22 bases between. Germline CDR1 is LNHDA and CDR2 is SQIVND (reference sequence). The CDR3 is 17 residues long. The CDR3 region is CASSASYGAPSDYGYTF. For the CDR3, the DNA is TGTGCCAGTAGTGCCAGCTACGGGGCCCCCTCGGACTATGGCTACACCTTC.

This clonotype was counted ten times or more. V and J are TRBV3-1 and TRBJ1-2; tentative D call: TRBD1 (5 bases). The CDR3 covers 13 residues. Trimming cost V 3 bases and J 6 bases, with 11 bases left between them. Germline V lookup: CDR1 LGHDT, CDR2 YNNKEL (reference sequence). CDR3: CASSHATGDGYTF. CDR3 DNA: TGTGCCAGCAGCCACGCAACGGGGGATGGCTACACCTTC.

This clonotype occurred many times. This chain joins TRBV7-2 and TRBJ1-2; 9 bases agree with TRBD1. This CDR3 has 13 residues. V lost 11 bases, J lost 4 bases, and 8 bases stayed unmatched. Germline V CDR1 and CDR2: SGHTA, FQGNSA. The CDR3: CALRTGVGYGYTF. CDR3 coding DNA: TGTGCCTTGCGGACAGGGGTCGGCTATGGCTACACCTTC. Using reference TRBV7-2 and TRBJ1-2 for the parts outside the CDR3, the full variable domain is GAGVSQSPSNKVTEKGKDVELRCDPISGHTALYWYRQSLGQGLEFLIYFQGNSAPDKSGLPSDRFSAERTGGSVSTLTIQRTQQEDSAVYLCALRTGVGYGYTFGSGTRLTVV.

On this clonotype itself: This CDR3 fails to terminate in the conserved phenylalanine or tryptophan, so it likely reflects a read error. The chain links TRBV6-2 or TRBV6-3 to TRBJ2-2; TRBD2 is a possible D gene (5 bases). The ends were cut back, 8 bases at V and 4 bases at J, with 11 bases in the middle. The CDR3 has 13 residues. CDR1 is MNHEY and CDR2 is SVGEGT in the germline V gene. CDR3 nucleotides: TGTGCCAGCTTTTCCCGGGGCACCGGGGAGCTGTTTTCT. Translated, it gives CASFSRGTGELFS.

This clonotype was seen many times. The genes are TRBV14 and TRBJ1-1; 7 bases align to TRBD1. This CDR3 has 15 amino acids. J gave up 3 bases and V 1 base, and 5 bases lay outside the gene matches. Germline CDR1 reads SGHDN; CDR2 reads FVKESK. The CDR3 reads CASSQVPGGYTEAFF. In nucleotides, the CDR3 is TGTGCCAGCAGCCAAGTACCAGGGGGGTACACTGAAGCTTTCTTT. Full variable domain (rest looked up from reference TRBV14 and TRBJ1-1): EAGVTQFPSHSVIEKGQTVTLRCDPISGHDNLYWYRRVMGKEIKFLLHFVKESKQDESGMPNNRFLAERTGGTYSTLKVQPAELEDSGVYFCASSQVPGGYTEAFFGQGTRLTVV.

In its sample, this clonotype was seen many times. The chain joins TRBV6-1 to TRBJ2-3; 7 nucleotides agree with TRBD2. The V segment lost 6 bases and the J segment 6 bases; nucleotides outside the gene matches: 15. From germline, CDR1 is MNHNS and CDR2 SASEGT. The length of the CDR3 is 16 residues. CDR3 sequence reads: CASSHQVAGLVDTQYF. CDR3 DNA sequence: TGTGCCAGCAGCCACCAGGTAGCGGGTCTCGTGGATACGCAGTATTTT.

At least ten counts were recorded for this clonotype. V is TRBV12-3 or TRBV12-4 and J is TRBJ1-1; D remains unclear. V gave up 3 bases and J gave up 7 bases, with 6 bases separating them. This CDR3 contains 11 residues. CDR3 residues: CASSLAFEAFF. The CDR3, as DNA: TGTGCCAGCAGTTTGGCCTTTGAAGCTTTCTTT.

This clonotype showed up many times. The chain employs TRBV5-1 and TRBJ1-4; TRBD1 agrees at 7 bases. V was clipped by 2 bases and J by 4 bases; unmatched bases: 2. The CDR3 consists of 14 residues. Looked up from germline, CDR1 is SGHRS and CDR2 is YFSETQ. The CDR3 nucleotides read TGCGCCAGCAGCTTCGGGACAGTTAATGAAAAACTGTTTTTT. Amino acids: CASSFGTVNEKLFF.

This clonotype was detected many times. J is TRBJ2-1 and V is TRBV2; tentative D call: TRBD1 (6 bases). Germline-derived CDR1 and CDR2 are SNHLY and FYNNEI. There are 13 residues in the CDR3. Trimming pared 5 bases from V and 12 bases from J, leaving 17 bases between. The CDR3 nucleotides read TGTGCCAGCAGTTGGACAGAGACCACGGGGCAGTTCTTC. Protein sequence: CASSWTETTGQFF.

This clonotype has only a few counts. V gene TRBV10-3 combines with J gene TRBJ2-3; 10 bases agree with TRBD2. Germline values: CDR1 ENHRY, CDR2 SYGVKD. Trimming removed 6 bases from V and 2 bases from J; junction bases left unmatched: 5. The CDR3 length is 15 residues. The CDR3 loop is CAIREAGGNTDTQYF. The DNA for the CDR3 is TGTGCCATCAGGGAAGCGGGAGGGAACACAGATACGCAGTATTTT.

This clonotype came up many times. This chain's CDR3 is CASSEWGTDGYTF. The CDR3 nucleotides read TGTGCCAGCAGTGAGTGGGGTACAGACGGCTACACCTTC. The V and J genes are TRBV2 and TRBJ1-2; D not resolved. Germline V lookup: CDR1 SNHLY, CDR2 FYNNEI. This CDR3 region has 13 residues. Between the trimmed V and J ends, which lost 3 bases and 8 bases, there was a span of 13 bases.

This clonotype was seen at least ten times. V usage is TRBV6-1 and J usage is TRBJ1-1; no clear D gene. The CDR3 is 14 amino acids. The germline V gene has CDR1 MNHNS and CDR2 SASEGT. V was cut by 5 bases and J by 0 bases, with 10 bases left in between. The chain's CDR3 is CASSNQALNTEAFF. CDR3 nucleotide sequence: TGTGCCAGCAGTAACCAGGCCCTGAACACTGAAGCTTTCTTT.

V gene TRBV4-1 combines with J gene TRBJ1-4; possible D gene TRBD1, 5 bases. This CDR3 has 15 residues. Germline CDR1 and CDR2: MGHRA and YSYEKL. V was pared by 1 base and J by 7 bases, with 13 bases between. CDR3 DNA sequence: TGCGCCAGCAGCCAAGCGAGGGGAATGGGTGAAAAACTGTTTTTT. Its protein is CASSQARGMGEKLFF.

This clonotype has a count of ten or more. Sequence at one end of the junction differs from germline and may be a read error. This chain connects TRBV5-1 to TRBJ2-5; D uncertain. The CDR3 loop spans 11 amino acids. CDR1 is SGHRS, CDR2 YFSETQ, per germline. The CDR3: CASSSQETQYF. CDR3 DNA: TGTGCCAGCAGCTCCCAAGAGACCCAGTACTTC.

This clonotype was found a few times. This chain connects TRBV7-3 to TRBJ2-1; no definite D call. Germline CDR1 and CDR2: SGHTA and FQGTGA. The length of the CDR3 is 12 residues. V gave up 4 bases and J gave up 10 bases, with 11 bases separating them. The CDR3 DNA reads TGTGCCAGCAGCTCCTTCGGGCTGGAGCAGTTCTTC. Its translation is CASSSFGLEQFF.